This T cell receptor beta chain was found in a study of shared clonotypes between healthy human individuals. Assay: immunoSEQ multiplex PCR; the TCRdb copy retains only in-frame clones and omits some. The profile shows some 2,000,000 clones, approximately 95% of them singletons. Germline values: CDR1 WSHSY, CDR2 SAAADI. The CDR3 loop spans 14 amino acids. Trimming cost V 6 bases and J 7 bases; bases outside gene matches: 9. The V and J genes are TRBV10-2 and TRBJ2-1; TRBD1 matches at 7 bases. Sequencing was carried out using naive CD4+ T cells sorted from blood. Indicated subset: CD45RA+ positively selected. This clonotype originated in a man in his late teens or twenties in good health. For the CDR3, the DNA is TGCGCCAGCAGCGAAGACAGGGTTTCTAATGAGCAGTTCTTC. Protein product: CASSEDRVSNEQFF.